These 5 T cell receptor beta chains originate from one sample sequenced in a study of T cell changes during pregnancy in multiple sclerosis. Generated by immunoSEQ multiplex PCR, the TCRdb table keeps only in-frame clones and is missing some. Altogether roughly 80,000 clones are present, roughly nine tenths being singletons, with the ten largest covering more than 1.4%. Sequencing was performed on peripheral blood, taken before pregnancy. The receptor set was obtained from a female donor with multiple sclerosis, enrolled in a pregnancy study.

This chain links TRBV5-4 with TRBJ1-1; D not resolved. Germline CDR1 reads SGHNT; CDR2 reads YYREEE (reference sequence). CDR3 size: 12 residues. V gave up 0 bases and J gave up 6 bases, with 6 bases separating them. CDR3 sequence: CASSLVGSEAFF. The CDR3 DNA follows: TGTGCCAGCAGCTTGGTCGGTTCTGAAGCTTTCTTT.

The CDR3 DNA sequence: TGTGCCAGCAGCTTGGATGGTCAGAACTATGGCTACACCTTC. This sequence encodes CASSLDGQNYGYTF. This rearrangement joins TRBV5-4 to TRBJ1-2; D unresolved. Trimming removed 0 bases from V and 2 bases from J, with 8 bases in between. CDR1 and CDR2 (germline): SGHNT, YYREEE (reference sequence). This CDR3 comprises 14 residues.

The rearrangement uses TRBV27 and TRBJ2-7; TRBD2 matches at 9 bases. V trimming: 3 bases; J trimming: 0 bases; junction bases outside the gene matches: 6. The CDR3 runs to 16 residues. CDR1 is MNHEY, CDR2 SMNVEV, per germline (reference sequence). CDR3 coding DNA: TGTGCCAGCAGTTTGGTAGCGGGGGCCAGCTCCTACGAGCAGTACTTC. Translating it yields CASSLVAGASSYEQYF.

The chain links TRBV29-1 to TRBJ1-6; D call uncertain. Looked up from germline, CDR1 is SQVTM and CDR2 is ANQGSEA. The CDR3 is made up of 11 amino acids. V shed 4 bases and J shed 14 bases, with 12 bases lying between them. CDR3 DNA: TGCAGCGTTGGATCCAGTGGCACCCTCCACTTT. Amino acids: CSVGSSGTLHF.

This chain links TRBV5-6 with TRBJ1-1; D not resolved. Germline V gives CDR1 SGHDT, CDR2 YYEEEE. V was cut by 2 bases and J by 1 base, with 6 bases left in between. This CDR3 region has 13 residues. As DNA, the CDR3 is TGTGCCAGCAGCTTAGCAGGGAACACTGAAGCTTTCTTT. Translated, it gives CASSLAGNTEAFF.